This note documents a single T cell receptor (beta chain) sequence. This specimen belongs to a study of blood T cell repertoires in COVID-19. Study-wide context: The United States, Italy and Spain supplied acute and convalescent COVID-19 samples. Sample material is recorded as cDNA or gDNA derived from T cells, B-cell-depleted T cells, or PBMCs.

In the original analysis: The authors estimated nucleated cell counts from reference gene primer amplification. The protocol was immunoSEQ multiplex PCR, while the TCRdb copy is restricted to in-frame clones and leaves out a portion. V and J calls and clone size are copied from that table; D and trimming were computed from the DNA. The sample yields 200,000 to 250,000 clones, about 85% seen once. This sequence was found in a woman aged 80 or older with active or convalescent COVID-19. Sequenced material: peripheral blood.

The CDR3: CASNQQGALGETQYF. The CDR3 DNA reads TGTGCCAGCAATCAACAGGGGGCGCTTGGAGAGACCCAGTACTTC. This sequence joins TRBV6-5 and TRBJ2-5; 9 positions match TRBD1. The V and J ends lost 7 bases and 4 bases, in that order; junction bases with no gene match: 10. CDR1 and CDR2 from the germline V gene are MNHEY and SVGAGI. The CDR3 sequence is 15 residues long.